The 19 T cell receptor beta chains in this list originate from one sample, sequenced in a study of T cells in Graves' hyperthyroidism and ophthalmopathy. TCR beta CDR3 regions were amplified from RNA. The TCR CDR3 first-round RT-PCR relied on the HTBI primer set. TCRdb used MiXCR to reprocess the multiplex PCR reads, holding one entry per CDR3 protein. The repertoire consists of hundreds of thousands of distinct CDR3 sequences, with more than 30% occurring once and the leading ten covering 8.9%. The sequencing input was blood. These receptors were obtained from a man aged 18 to 30 with Graves' hyperthyroidism.

V usage is TRBV20-1 and J usage is TRBJ1-2; 8 bases match TRBD1. The V gene's germline CDR1 is DFQATT and CDR2 SNEGSKA (reference sequence). The CDR3 extends over 12 amino acids. Unmatched junction bases numbered 5, after V lost 3 bases and J lost 8 bases. CDR3 sequence reads: CSASGQGWGYTF. CDR3 coding DNA: TGCAGTGCTAGCGGACAGGGATGGGGCTACACCTTC.

This clonotype was detected a few times. V gene TRBV5-1 combines with J gene TRBJ2-2; no reliable D call. V gave up 4 bases and J gave up 5 bases, with 9 bases separating them. The CDR3 covers 13 residues. In germline, CDR1 is SGHRS, CDR2 YFSETQ. The CDR3 loop is CASSRWGTGELFF. CDR3 nucleotides: TGCGCCAGCAGCCGGTGGGGTACCGGGGAGCTGTTTTTT.

This clonotype was seen at least ten times. The rearrangement uses TRBV2 and TRBJ1-1, with 7 positions matching TRBD1. The germline V gene encodes CDR1 SNHLY and CDR2 FYNNEI. The CDR3 sequence is 14 residues long. V shed 3 bases and J 4 bases; nucleotides not matched to a gene: 5. CDR3 DNA: TGTGCCAGCAGTGACCCTTACAGGGGCACTGAAGCTTTCTTT. This sequence encodes CASSDPYRGTEAFF.

This clonotype has just a few counts. The gene calls are TRBV6-5 and TRBJ1-5; no reliable D call. V was clipped by 5 bases and J by 2 bases, with 7 bases between them. Germline V gene data show CDR1 as MNHEY and CDR2 as SVGAGI. This CDR3 comprises 13 residues. DNA for the CDR3: TGTGCCAGCAGTCCAATCGGCAATCAGCCCCAGCATTTT. It translates to CASSPIGNQPQHF.

The chain carries TRBV10-3 and TRBJ1-5; D remains unclear. This CDR3 is built from 13 residues. V gave up 7 bases and J gave up 3 bases, with 10 bases separating them. Germline CDR1 ENHRY, CDR2 SYGVKD. This CDR3 is CAITGANNQPQHF. Written as DNA, the CDR3 is TGTGCCATCACGGGTGCGAACAATCAGCCCCAGCATTTT.

V and J are TRBV9 and TRBJ2-5; a weak D match, TRBD1 (5 bases). This CDR3 contains 14 residues. V gave up 4 bases and J gave up 1 base, with 11 bases separating them. CDR1 and CDR2 from the germline V gene are SGDLS and YYNGEE. The CDR3 here is CASSSSTGQETQYF. The CDR3 bases are TGTGCCAGCAGCTCGAGTACAGGCCAAGAGACCCAGTACTTC.

This clonotype has only a few counts. The rearrangement links TRBV12-3 or TRBV12-4 to TRBJ2-7; D gene unclear. The CDR3 sequence is 11 residues long. The germline V and J ends were trimmed by 4 bases and 6 bases, with 7 bases remaining between them. The CDR3 coding sequence is TGTGCCAGCAGTTCGGCCCTCGAGCAGTACTTC. It is translated as CASSSALEQYF.

This clonotype appeared a few times. The chain links TRBV5-1 to TRBJ2-6; 10 bases match TRBD1. The CDR3 consists of 19 residues. Germline lookup yields CDR1 SGHRS and CDR2 YFSETQ. With 0 bases clipped from V and 1 base from J, the junction kept 7 bases outside the gene matches. CDR3 sequence (DNA): TGCGCCAGCAGCTTGGGGACAGGGGGAAGTATGTCTGGGGCCAACGTCCTGACTTTC. Amino acid sequence: CASSLGTGGSMSGANVLTF. Looking up the rest from reference TRBV5-1 and TRBJ2-6 gives the full variable domain: KAGVTQTPRYLIKTRGQQVTLSCSPISGHRSVSWYQQTPGQGLQFLFEYFSETQRNKGNFPGRFSGRQFSNSRSEMNVSTLELGDSALYLCASSLGTGGSMSGANVLTFGAGSRLTVL.

The V and J genes are TRBV27 and TRBJ1-1; D is undetermined. The CDR3 has 14 amino acids. Germline V gives CDR1 MNHEY, CDR2 SMNVEV (reference sequence). V lost 2 bases and J 9 bases, leaving 16 bases between the germline ends. This CDR3 is CASSLATGRTKAFF. CDR3 nucleotides: TGTGCCAGCAGTTTAGCGACCGGAAGGACTAAAGCTTTCTTT.

The chain is built from TRBV24-1 and TRBJ1-5, with 10 bases lining up with TRBD1. From germline, CDR1 is KGHDR and CDR2 SFDVKD. The CDR3 spans 16 residues. J lost 1 base, V lost 6 bases, and 5 bases had no gene match. Here the CDR3 reads CATSYGTGDSNQPQHF. The CDR3 region has the DNA TGTGCCACCAGTTACGGGACAGGGGACAGCAATCAGCCCCAGCATTTT.

This clonotype appeared a few times. The chain has TRBV6-5 and TRBJ1-4; D unresolved. In germline, CDR1 is MNHEY, CDR2 SVGAGI. Between the trimmed V and J ends, which lost 6 bases and 0 bases, there was a span of 14 bases. This CDR3 is 16 amino acids long. The CDR3 is CASRPRVLATNEKLFF. As DNA, the CDR3 is TGTGCCAGCAGGCCGAGGGTTCTTGCAACTAATGAAAAACTGTTTTTT.

V is TRBV29-1 and J is TRBJ1-2; 9 nucleotides align to TRBD1. Germline assignment: CDR1 SQVTM and CDR2 ANQGSEA. V dropped 6 bases and J dropped 4; count of bases not matched to a gene: 9. The CDR3 has 14 amino acids. CDR3 protein: CSVPGQGYFYGYTF. For the CDR3, the DNA is TGCAGCGTACCGGGACAGGGCTATTTCTATGGCTACACCTTC.

This clonotype was counted many times. The chain is built from TRBV29-1 and TRBJ1-1; a weak D match, TRBD1 (6 bases). Trimming stripped 6 bases from V and 4 bases from J, with 15 bases between. Germline loops: CDR1 SQVTM, CDR2 ANQGSEA. This CDR3 contains 13 residues. The CDR3: CSVRPRGATEAFF. The CDR3 region has the DNA TGCAGCGTGAGACCTAGGGGGGCCACTGAAGCTTTCTTT.

The chain carries TRBV7-8 and TRBJ2-2, with TRBD2 identical over 11 bases. This CDR3 contains 16 residues. The V segment lost 2 bases and the J segment 6 bases; nucleotides outside the gene matches: 5. Germline V gene sequence: CDR1 SGHVS, CDR2 FQNEAQ. The CDR3 loop is CASSLLTSGSPGELFF. The DNA of the CDR3 is TGTGCCAGCAGCTTACTTACTAGCGGGAGCCCCGGGGAGCTGTTTTTT.

The rearrangement uses TRBV2 and TRBJ2-5; D assignment may be TRBD1 or TRBD2 (6 bases each). V was shortened by 8 bases and J by 5 bases, with 24 bases between the two germline ends. This CDR3 is 16 amino acids long. Germline V gene data show CDR1 as SNHLY and CDR2 as FYNNEI. CDR3 loop: CASGGERDFAGETQYF. For the CDR3, the DNA is TGTGCCAGCGGGGGCGAACGGGACTTTGCGGGGGAGACCCAGTACTTC.

V usage is TRBV7-8 and J usage is TRBJ1-6; TRBD1 might be the D (5 bases). V lost 8 bases to trimming and J lost 6 bases, with 17 bases between them. Germline values: CDR1 SGHVS, CDR2 FQNEAQ. The CDR3 runs to 15 residues. This chain's CDR3 is CASASKGSSNSPLHF. CDR3 coding DNA: TGTGCCAGCGCCTCGAAGGGGTCTTCTAATTCACCCCTCCACTTT.

The chain employs TRBV7-9 and TRBJ2-5, with unresolved D. Looked up from germline, CDR1 is SEHNR and CDR2 is FQNEAQ (reference sequence). Deletions cut 1 base from V and 3 bases from J, with 9 bases between. The CDR3 has 14 amino acids. CDR3 nucleotides: TGTGCCAGCAGCTTAGAGTGGAGCGAAGAGACCCAGTACTTC. This codes for CASSLEWSEETQYF.

In the case of this clonotype: Just one base apart from a much larger clone, this may be a read error. The chain combines TRBV20-1 with TRBJ2-7; the D is unclear. Per germline, CDR1 DFQATT and CDR2 SNEGSKA (reference sequence). The CDR3 has 13 residues. This chain's CDR3 is CSARATLAYEQHF. CDR3 coding DNA: TGCAGTGCTAGGGCGACACTGGCTTACGAGCAGCACTTC.

V and J are TRBV7-6 and TRBJ1-1; no reliable D call. Germline CDR1 reads SGHVS; CDR2 reads FNYEAQ. The CDR3 runs to 15 residues. Trimming stripped 5 bases from V and 5 bases from J, with 18 bases between. The CDR3 protein is CASSQDTPPGTEAFF. The CDR3 DNA reads as TGTGCCAGCAGCCAAGACACCCCGCCGGGTACTGAAGCTTTCTTT.